This is a list of T cell receptor beta chains from one sample in a study of blood T cells in healthy people across ages. TCRdb recomputed calls from the 5' RACE reads with MiXCR, one row per CDR3 protein. The table lists more than 650,000 distinct CDR3 sequences, 22% of them singletons. Material for sequencing was blood. These receptors came from a man in his sixties or seventies in good health. The CDR3 runs from the conserved cysteine through the conserved F or W. D genes are given only for firm matches. Expanded clones are given a class, and other clones once, few, many or no size at all.

V gene: TRBV12-3/TRBV12-4; D gene: TRBD2; J gene: TRBJ2-3; clone size: .; CDR3 protein: CASSFGASGGPDTQYF; CDR3 DNA: TGTGCCAGCAGTTTCGGGGCTAGCGGGGGACCAGATACGCAGTATTTT
V gene: TRBV20-1; D gene: TRBD1; J gene: TRBJ1-2; clone size: .; CDR3 protein: CTARDRTNGYTF; CDR3 DNA: TGCACCGCTCGGGACAGGACCAATGGCTACACCTTC
V gene: TRBV7-6; D gene: .; J gene: TRBJ1-5; clone size: few; CDR3 protein: CASSFYDNQPQHF; CDR3 DNA: TGTGCCAGCAGCTTTTACGACAATCAGCCCCAGCATTTT
V gene: TRBV25-1; D gene: TRBD1; J gene: TRBJ2-1; clone size: few; CDR3 protein: CASSRPGTGGYNEQFF; CDR3 DNA: TGTGCCAGCAGCCGCCCCGGGACAGGGGGATACAATGAGCAGTTCTTC
V gene: TRBV3-1; D gene: TRBD1; J gene: TRBJ1-3; clone size: .; CDR3 protein: CASSQGRDRAFGNTIYF; CDR3 DNA: TGTGCCAGCAGCCAAGGCAGGGACAGAGCTTTTGGAAACACCATATATTTT
V gene: TRBV28; D gene: .; J gene: TRBJ1-2; clone size: .; CDR3 protein: CASSFGVTYGYTF; CDR3 DNA: TGTGCCAGCAGTTTCGGGGTTACCTATGGCTACACCTTC
V gene: TRBV29-1; D gene: TRBD1; J gene: TRBJ1-2; clone size: few; CDR3 protein: CRVSTGMKDGYTF; CDR3 DNA: TGCAGGGTTTCGACAGGGATGAAGGATGGCTACACCTTC
V gene: TRBV24-1; D gene: .; J gene: TRBJ2-3; clone size: many; CDR3 protein: CATSAGPPDTQYF; CDR3 DNA: TGTGCCACCAGTGCTGGACCCCCCGATACGCAGTATTTT
V gene: TRBV12-3/TRBV12-4; D gene: .; J gene: TRBJ2-5; clone size: .; CDR3 protein: CASSFSGVVETQYF; CDR3 DNA: TGTGCCAGCAGTTTCTCAGGGGTGGTGGAGACCCAGTACTTC
V gene: TRBV20-1; D gene: TRBD2; J gene: TRBJ2-1; clone size: .; CDR3 protein: CSALLRTSGSRAYNEQFF; CDR3 DNA: TGCAGTGCCCTCCTTAGGACTAGCGGGAGTCGGGCCTACAATGAGCAGTTCTTC
V gene: TRBV6-5; D gene: TRBD1; J gene: TRBJ1-2; clone size: .; CDR3 protein: CASSRRTGVNYGYTF; CDR3 DNA: TGTGCCAGCAGTCGTCGGACAGGGGTGAACTATGGCTACACCTTC
V gene: TRBV29-1; D gene: TRBD1; J gene: TRBJ2-1; clone size: few; CDR3 protein: CSAGRTGGWNEQFF; CDR3 DNA: TGCAGCGCTGGCCGGACAGGGGGCTGGAATGAGCAGTTCTTC
V gene: TRBV20-1; D gene: TRBD2; J gene: TRBJ2-1; clone size: few; CDR3 protein: CSARELPGLAGGKSYNEQFF; CDR3 DNA: TGCAGTGCTAGAGAACTTCCGGGACTAGCGGGAGGGAAGTCCTACAATGAGCAGTTCTTC
V gene: TRBV25-1; D gene: .; J gene: TRBJ2-5; clone size: few; CDR3 protein: CASSSMPGGTRQETQYF; CDR3 DNA: TGTGCCAGCAGTTCAATGCCCGGGGGCACTCGTCAGGAGACCCAGTACTTC
V gene: TRBV24-1; D gene: .; J gene: TRBJ2-5; clone size: .; CDR3 protein: CATSASSGTPQETQYF; CDR3 DNA: TGTGCCACCAGTGCATCTTCCGGGACCCCGCAAGAGACCCAGTACTTC
V gene: TRBV20-1; D gene: TRBD2; J gene: TRBJ2-5; clone size: many; CDR3 protein: CSASPAGGQETQYF; CDR3 DNA: TGCAGTGCTAGCCCAGCGGGAGGCCAAGAGACCCAGTACTTC
V gene: TRBV20-1; D gene: TRBD2; J gene: TRBJ2-3; clone size: .; CDR3 protein: CSAVDTGTSGITDTQYF; CDR3 DNA: TGCAGTGCTGTTGACACCGGGACTAGCGGAATCACAGATACGCAGTATTTT
V gene: TRBV5-1; D gene: TRBD2; J gene: TRBJ2-1; clone size: .; CDR3 protein: CASSLPLAAIYNERFF; CDR3 DNA: TGCGCCAGCAGCTTGCCACTAGCGGCCATTTACAATGAGCGGTTCTTC
V gene: TRBV7-9; D gene: .; J gene: TRBJ2-1; clone size: many; CDR3 protein: CASSRETGAWNEQFF; CDR3 DNA: TGTGCCAGCAGCCGGGAGACGGGAGCTTGGAATGAGCAGTTCTTC
V gene: TRBV2; D gene: .; J gene: TRBJ2-1; clone size: few; CDR3 protein: CASSEATSYNEQFF; CDR3 DNA: TGTGCCAGCAGTGAAGCGACTAGCTACAATGAGCAGTTCTTC
V gene: TRBV6-2/TRBV6-3; D gene: .; J gene: TRBJ2-5; clone size: .; CDR3 protein: CASSLLTLQETQYF; CDR3 DNA: TGTGCCAGCAGTCTACTTACCCTCCAAGAGACCCAGTACTTC
V gene: TRBV6-6; D gene: TRBD2; J gene: TRBJ2-3; clone size: many; CDR3 protein: CASSGDYGSTDTQYF; CDR3 DNA: TGTGCCAGCAGTGGGGACTACGGTTCCACAGATACGCAGTATTTT
V gene: TRBV12-3/TRBV12-4; D gene: TRBD2; J gene: TRBJ2-4; clone size: once; CDR3 protein: CASSFVVAGSHQYF; CDR3 DNA: TGTGCCAGCAGTTTCGTGGTAGCGGGGAGCCATCAGTACTTC
V gene: TRBV10-1; D gene: TRBD2; J gene: TRBJ2-1; clone size: few; CDR3 protein: CASSEGGTSLNEQFF; CDR3 DNA: TGCGCCAGCAGTGAGGGGGGGACTAGCCTCAATGAGCAGTTCTTC
V gene: TRBV12-3/TRBV12-4; D gene: .; J gene: TRBJ2-5; clone size: few; CDR3 protein: CASSARVGGGQETQYF; CDR3 DNA: TGTGCCAGCAGCGCTAGGGTAGGCGGTGGGCAAGAGACCCAGTACTTC
V gene: TRBV24-1; D gene: TRBD1; J gene: TRBJ2-3; clone size: few; CDR3 protein: CATSESGTGVRDTQYF; CDR3 DNA: TGTGCCACCAGCGAATCCGGGACAGGGGTGAGAGATACGCAGTATTTT
V gene: TRBV29-1; D gene: .; J gene: TRBJ2-3; clone size: .; CDR3 protein: CSVARTSPQADTQYF; CDR3 DNA: TGCAGCGTTGCCCGAACTAGCCCCCAGGCAGATACGCAGTATTTT
V gene: TRBV6-4; D gene: .; J gene: TRBJ1-1; clone size: .; CDR3 protein: CARRHRDMNTEAFF; CDR3 DNA: TGTGCCAGGCGCCACAGGGATATGAACACTGAAGCTTTCTTT
V gene: TRBV12-3/TRBV12-4; D gene: .; J gene: TRBJ2-2; clone size: few; CDR3 protein: CASSYDTGELFF; CDR3 DNA: TGTGCCAGCAGCTACGACACCGGGGAGCTGTTTTTT
V gene: TRBV5-1; D gene: .; J gene: TRBJ1-1; clone size: many; CDR3 protein: CASSHSGGNTEAFF; CDR3 DNA: TGCGCCAGCAGTCACAGTGGGGGGAACACTGAAGCTTTCTTT
V gene: TRBV30; D gene: .; J gene: TRBJ2-5; clone size: .; CDR3 protein: CAWSVGTRGALKTQYF; CDR3 DNA: TGTGCCTGGAGTGTGGGGACCAGGGGCGCCCTAAAGACCCAGTACTTC
V gene: TRBV27; D gene: .; J gene: TRBJ2-1; clone size: few; CDR3 protein: CASFNRPSSYNEQFF; CDR3 DNA: TGTGCCAGCTTTAACCGCCCTAGCTCCTACAATGAGCAGTTCTTC